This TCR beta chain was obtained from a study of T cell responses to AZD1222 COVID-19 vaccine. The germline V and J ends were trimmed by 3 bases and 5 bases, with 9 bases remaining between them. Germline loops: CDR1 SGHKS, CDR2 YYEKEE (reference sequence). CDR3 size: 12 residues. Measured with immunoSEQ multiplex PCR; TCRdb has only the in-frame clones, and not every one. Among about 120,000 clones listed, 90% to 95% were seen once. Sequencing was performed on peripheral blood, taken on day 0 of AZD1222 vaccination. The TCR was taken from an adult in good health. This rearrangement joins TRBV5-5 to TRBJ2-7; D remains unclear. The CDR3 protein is CASSSPSHEQYF. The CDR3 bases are TGTGCCAGCAGCTCACCATCCCACGAGCAGTACTTC.